This TCR beta chain was recorded in a study of beta chain features in type 1 diabetes. Each donor gave one heparinised blood draw averaging around 120 mL. Using CD45RO/CCR7/CD25/CD127/CD95/CD27, CD4+ naive, central memory, regulatory and stem cell-like memory cells were sorted. About this clone: Its antigen is unknown.

Sequencing targeted expressed TCRB transcripts, as all isolated RNA had been reverse transcribed. Data came from immunoSEQ multiplex PCR; TCRdb stores just in-frame clones and leaves some out. The data show about 650,000 clones, with approximately 13% seen just once and more than 0.1% held by the top ten. Germline V gene data show CDR1 as GTSNPN and CDR2 as SVGIG (reference sequence). V trimming: 6 bases; J trimming: 4 bases; junction bases outside the gene matches: 5. The CDR3 is made up of 13 amino acids. Study observations and caveats: All four CD4+ subsets from Type 1 diabetes patients carried moderately but significantly shorter TCRB CDR3s.

J is TRBJ1-3 and V is TRBV30, with 8 bases that match TRBD1. The sequence came from a man aged 25-45 years with type 1 diabetes. Material: naive CD4+ T cells from blood. CDR3 in amino acids: CACSTGEGNTIYF. The CDR3 nucleotides are TGTGCCTGTTCGACAGGGGAAGGAAACACCATATATTTT.